The 2 T cell receptor beta chains below all came from one sample that was sequenced in a study of radiotherapy plus CTLA-4 blockade in lung cancer. Some clones are missing from TCRdb's copy, which holds only in-frame ones; the method was immunoSEQ multiplex PCR. The sample carries tens of thousands of clones, 65% to 85% recorded once. The sequencing used peripheral blood, collected from a patient treated with radiotherapy plus ipilimumab. These receptors came from a human donor with non-small cell lung cancer who had a partial response to radiotherapy plus ipilimumab.

Comment on this clone: One junction end does not reproduce the germline sequence, and a read error may be involved. The J gene is TRBJ1-1, the V gene TRBV5-5, with 7 bases identical to TRBD1. Germline CDR1 SGHKS, CDR2 YYEKEE (reference sequence). The CDR3 contains 14 residues. The CDR3 bases are TGTGCCAGTAGCTTGACAGGGTTGAACACTGAAGCTTTCTTT. This translates into CASSLTGLNTEAFF.

This clone was found a few times. The V gene is TRBV4-1, the J gene TRBJ1-1; D might be TRBD1 (5 bases). V was pared by 1 base and J by 6 bases, with 18 bases between. This CDR3 region has 16 residues. CDR1 MGHRA and CDR2 YSYEKL come from the germline V gene. The CDR3 DNA is TGCGCCAGCAGCCAAGGAAGGGCAGGGCCTAACCCTGAAGCTTTCTTT. This gives the protein CASSQGRAGPNPEAFF.